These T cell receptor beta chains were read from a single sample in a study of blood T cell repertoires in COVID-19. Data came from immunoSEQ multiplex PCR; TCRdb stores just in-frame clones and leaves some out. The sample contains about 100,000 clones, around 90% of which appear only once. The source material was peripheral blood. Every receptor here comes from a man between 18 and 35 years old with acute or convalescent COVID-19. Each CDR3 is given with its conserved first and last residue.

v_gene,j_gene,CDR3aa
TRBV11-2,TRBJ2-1,CASSLVLQTRGTTHEQFF
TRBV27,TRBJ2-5,CASSLGREETQYF
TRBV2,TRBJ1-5,CASRDRGVGQPQHF
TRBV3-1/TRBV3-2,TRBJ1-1,CASSLGQGWTEAFF
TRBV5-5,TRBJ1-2,CASSLEGQGAWGGYTF
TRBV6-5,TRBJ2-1,CASKPGESYNEQFF
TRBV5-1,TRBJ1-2,CASNPWGEDGGYTF
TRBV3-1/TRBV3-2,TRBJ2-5,CASSASGSIKTQYF
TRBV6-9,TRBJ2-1,CASSCSGGDEQFF
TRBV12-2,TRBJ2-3,CASRLGGHGGTDTQYF
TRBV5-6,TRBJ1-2,CASSRSGTGYLNGYTF
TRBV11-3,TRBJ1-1,CASSTDRAEAFF
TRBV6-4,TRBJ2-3,CASSDLAGEGTDTQYF
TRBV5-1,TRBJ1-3,CASSLQVSGNTIYF
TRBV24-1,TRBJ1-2,CATSDPGQGADYGYTF
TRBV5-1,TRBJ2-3,CASSINTGIVDTQYF
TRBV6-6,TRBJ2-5,CASSYGSDIMEETQYF
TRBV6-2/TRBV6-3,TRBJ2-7,CASSYGTGQSSYEQYF
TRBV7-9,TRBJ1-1,CASSLVRGRGNTEAFF
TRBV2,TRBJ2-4,CASILARDSSPKGPKNIQYF
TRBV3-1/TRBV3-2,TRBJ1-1,CASSQTGQGITEAFF
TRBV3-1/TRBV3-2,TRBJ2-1,CASSFFGSGRGNEQFF
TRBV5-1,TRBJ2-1,CASSRGDRVYNEQFF
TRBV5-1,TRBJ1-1,CASSLLPGENTEAFF
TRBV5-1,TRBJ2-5,CASSLASEETQYF
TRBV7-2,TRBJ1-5,CASSLGVGAGNQPQHF
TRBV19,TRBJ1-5,CASSTRTGGSQPQHF
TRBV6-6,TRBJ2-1,CASSSPVTAGGNEQFF